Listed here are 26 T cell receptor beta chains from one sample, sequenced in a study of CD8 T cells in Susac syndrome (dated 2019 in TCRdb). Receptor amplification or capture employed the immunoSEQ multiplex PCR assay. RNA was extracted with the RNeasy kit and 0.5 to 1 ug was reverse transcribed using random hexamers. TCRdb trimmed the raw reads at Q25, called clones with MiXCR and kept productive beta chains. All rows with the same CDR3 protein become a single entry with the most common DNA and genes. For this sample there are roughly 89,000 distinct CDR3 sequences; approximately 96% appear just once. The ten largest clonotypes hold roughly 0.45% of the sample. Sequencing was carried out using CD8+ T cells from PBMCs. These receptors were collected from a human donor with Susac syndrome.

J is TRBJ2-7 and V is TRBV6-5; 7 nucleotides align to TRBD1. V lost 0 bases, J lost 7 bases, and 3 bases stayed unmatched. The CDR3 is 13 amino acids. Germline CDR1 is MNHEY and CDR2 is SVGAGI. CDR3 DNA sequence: TGTGCCAGCAGTTACTCGACAGGGTGGGAGCAGTACTTC. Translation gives CASSYSTGWEQYF.

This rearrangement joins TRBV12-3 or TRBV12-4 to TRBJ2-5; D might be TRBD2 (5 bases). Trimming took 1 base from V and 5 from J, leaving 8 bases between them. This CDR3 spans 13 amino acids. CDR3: CASSLGTPETQYF. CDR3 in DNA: TGTGCCAGCAGTTTAGGGACTCCGGAGACCCAGTACTTC.

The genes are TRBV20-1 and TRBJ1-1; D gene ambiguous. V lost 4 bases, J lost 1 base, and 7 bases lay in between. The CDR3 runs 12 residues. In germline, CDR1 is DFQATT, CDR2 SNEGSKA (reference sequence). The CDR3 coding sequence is TGCAGTGCTACCCCAGAGAACACTGAAGCTTTCTTT. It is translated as CSATPENTEAFF.

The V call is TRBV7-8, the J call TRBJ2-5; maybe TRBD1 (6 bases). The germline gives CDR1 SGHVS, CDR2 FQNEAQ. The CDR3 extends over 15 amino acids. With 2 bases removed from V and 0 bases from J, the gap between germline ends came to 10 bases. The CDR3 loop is CASSLRGTNQETQYF. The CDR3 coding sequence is TGTGCCAGCAGCTTAAGAGGGACAAACCAAGAGACCCAGTACTTC.

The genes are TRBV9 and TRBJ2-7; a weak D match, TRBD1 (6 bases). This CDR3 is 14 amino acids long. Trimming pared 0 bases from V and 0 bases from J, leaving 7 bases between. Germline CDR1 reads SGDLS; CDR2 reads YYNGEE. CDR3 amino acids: CASSVGGPSYEQYF. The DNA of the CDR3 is TGTGCCAGCAGCGTAGGGGGGCCCTCCTACGAGCAGTACTTC.

CDR3 sequence reads: CASRRTGFYEQYF. Written as DNA, the CDR3 is TGCGCCAGCAGGCGGACAGGGTTCTACGAGCAGTACTTC. J is TRBJ2-7 and V is TRBV5-1; 8 bases align to TRBD1. CDR1 is SGHRS, CDR2 YFSETQ, per germline. The CDR3 is 13 residues long. Germline trimming cut 5 bases from V and 3 bases from J; bases unmatched to any gene: 4.

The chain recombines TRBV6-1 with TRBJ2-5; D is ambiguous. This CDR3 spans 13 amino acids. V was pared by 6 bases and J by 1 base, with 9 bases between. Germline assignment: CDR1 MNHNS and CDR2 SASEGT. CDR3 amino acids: CASSPTLQETQYF. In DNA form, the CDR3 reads TGTGCCAGCAGCCCGACACTCCAAGAGACCCAGTACTTC.

DNA of the CDR3: TGCGCCAGCAGCGTCCGCGGGGGGGCGGGGGAGCAGTTCTTC. As protein: CASSVRGGAGEQFF. The chain employs TRBV4-1 and TRBJ2-1, with TRBD2 identical over 9 bases. Per the germline V gene, CDR1 is MGHRA and CDR2 is YSYEKL. V shed 5 bases, J shed 10 bases, and the junction held 9 bases outside the gene matches. This CDR3 region has 14 residues.

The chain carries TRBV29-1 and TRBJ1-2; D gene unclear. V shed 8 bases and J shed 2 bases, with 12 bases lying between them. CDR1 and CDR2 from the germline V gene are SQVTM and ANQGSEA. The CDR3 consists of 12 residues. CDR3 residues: CSTETPNYGYTF. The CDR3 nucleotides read TGCAGCACGGAAACCCCCAACTATGGCTACACCTTC.

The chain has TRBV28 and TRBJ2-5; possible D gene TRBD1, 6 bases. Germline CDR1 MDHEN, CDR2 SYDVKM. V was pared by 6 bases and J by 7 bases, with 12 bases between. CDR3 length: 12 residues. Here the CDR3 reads CASSADSGTQYF. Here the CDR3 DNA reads TGTGCCAGCAGCGCGGACAGTGGGACCCAGTACTTC.

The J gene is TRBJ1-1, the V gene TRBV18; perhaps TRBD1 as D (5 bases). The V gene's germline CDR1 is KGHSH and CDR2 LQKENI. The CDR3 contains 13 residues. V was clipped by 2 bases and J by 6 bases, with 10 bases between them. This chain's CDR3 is CASSPGPGAEAFF. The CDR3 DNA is TGTGCCAGCTCACCAGGTCCGGGGGCTGAAGCTTTCTTT.

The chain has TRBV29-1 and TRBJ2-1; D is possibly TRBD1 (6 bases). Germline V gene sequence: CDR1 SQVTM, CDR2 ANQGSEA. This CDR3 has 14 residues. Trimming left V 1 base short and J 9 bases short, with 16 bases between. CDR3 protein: CSVEVGDIRLEQFF. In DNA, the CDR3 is TGCAGCGTTGAAGTTGGGGACATACGGCTTGAGCAGTTCTTC.

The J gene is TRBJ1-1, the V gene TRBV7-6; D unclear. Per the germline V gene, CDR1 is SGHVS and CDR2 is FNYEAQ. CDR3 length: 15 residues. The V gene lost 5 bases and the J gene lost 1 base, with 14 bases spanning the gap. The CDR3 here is CASSMRAPGNTEAFF. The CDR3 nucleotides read TGTGCCAGCAGCATGAGGGCTCCGGGGAACACTGAAGCTTTCTTT.

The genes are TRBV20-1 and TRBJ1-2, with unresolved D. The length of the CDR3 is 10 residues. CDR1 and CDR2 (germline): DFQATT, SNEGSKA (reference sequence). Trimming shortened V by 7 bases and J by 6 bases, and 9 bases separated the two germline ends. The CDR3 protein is CSVPTDGYTF. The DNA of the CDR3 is TGCAGTGTGCCGACGGATGGCTACACCTTC.

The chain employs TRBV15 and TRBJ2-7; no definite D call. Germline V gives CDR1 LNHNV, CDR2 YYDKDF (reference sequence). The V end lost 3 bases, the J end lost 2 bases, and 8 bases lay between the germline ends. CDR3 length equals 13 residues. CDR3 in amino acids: CATSREGPYEQYF. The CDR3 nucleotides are TGTGCCACCAGCAGGGAAGGTCCCTACGAGCAGTACTTC.

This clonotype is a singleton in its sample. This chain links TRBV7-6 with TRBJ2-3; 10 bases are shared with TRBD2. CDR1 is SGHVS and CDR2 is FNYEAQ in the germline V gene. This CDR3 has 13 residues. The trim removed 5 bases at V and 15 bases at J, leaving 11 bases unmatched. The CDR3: CASSPEGAGGPYF. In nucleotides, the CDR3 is TGTGCCAGCAGCCCCGAGGGAGCGGGGGGGCCCTATTTT.

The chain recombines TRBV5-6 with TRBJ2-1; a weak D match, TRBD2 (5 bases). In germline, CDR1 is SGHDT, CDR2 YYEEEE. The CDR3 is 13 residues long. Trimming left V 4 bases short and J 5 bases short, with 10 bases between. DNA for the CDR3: TGTGCCAGCAGCAACGGGGAGAACAATGAGCAGTTCTTC. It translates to CASSNGENNEQFF.

CDR3 DNA: TGTGCCAGCAGCTTGGGAGGGGGGCCGGCCTACAATGAGCAGTTCTTC. Translated: CASSLGGGPAYNEQFF. The chain combines TRBV5-6 with TRBJ2-1; the D gene could be TRBD1 or TRBD2 (6 bases each). The CDR3 has 16 residues. Trimming shortened V by 0 bases and J by 2 bases, and 12 bases separated the two germline ends. CDR1 and CDR2 from the germline V gene are SGHDT and YYEEEE. The whole variable domain, remainder taken from reference TRBV5-6 and TRBJ2-1, is DAGVTQSPTHLIKTRGQQVTLRCSPKSGHDTVSWYQQALGQGPQFIFQYYEEEERQRGNFPDRFSGHQFPNYSSELNVNALLLGDSALYLCASSLGGGPAYNEQFFGPGTRLTVL.

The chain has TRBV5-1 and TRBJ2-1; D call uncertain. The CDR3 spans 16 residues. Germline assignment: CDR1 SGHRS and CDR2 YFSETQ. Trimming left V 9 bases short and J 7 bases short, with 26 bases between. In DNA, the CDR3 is TGCGCCACCCTAATCGTGCACCATCCCCCTTGGAATGAGCAGTTCTTC. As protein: CATLIVHHPPWNEQFF.

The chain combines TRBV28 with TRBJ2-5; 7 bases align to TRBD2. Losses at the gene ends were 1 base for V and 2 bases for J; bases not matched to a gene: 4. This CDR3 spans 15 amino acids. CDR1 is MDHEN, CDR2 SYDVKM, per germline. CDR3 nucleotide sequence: TGTGCCAGCAGTTTATACGAGCGGGAACAAGAGACCCAGTACTTC. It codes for CASSLYEREQETQYF.

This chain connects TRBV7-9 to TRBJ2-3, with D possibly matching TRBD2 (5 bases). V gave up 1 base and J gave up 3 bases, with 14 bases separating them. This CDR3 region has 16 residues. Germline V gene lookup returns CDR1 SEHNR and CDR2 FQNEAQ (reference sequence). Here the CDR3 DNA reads TGTGCCAGCAGCTTAGTCCCAGCGGTCGCTACAGATACGCAGTATTTT. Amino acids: CASSLVPAVATDTQYF.

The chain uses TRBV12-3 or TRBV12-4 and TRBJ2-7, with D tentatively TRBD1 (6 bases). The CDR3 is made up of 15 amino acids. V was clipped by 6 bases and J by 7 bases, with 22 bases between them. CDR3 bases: TGTGCCAGCAGCCTCCGGACCGACAGGATTACGGAGCAGTACTTC. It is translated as CASSLRTDRITEQYF.

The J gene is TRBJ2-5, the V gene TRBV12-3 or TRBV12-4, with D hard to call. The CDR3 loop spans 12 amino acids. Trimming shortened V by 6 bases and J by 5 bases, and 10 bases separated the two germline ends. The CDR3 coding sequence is TGTGCCAGCAGCTCAGACGGGGAGACCCAGTACTTC. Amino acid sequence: CASSSDGETQYF.

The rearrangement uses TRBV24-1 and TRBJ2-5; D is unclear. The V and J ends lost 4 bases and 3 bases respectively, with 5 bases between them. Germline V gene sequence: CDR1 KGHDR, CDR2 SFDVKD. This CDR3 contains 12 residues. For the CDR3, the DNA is TGTGCCACCAGTGACCCGGAAGAGACCCAGTACTTC. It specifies CATSDPEETQYF.

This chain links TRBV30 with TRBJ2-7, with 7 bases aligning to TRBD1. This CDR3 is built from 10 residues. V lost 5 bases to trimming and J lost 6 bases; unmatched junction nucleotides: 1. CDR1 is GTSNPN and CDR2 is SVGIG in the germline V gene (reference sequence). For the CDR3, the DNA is TGTGCCTGGGGGACAGCCGAGCAGTACTTC. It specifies CAWGTAEQYF.

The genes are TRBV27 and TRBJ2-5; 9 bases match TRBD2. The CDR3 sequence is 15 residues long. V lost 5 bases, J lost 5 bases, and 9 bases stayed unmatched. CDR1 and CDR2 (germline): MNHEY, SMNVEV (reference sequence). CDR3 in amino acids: CASSGNSGGGETQYF. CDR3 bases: TGTGCCAGCAGTGGAAATAGCGGGGGCGGGGAGACCCAGTACTTC.